Given below is one TCR beta chain in context. Its antigen is undetermined. Produced via immunoSEQ multiplex PCR; TCRdb's table is partial and in-frame only. The table has 100,000 to 150,000 clones, 91% seen once. This record belongs to a study of T cell responses to AZD1222 COVID-19 vaccine. In the study overall: Second doses that came at about 4 or about 12 weeks were put together. Overall study results and limits: In the spike-specific TCR repertoire, nearly half reportedly target unmutated variant regions. Scientists sampled the repertoires only once the peak T cell response had passed.

Germline V gene sequence: CDR1 KGHSH, CDR2 LQKENI. V shed 6 bases, J shed 4 bases, and the junction held 7 bases outside the gene matches. The CDR3 is 14 amino acids. The receptor's source is an adult in good health. The material sequenced was peripheral blood, taken on day 0 of AZD1222 vaccination. This chain connects TRBV18 to TRBJ1-2; 8 bases align to TRBD1. Here the CDR3 DNA reads TGTGCCAGCTCTCCAGGGGGCTCGGGCTATGGCTACACCTTC. Encoded protein: CASSPGGSGYGYTF.